This T cell receptor (beta chain) is drawn from a study of identical twins. Study findings and constraints: An excess of low generation probability was shown by twin-shared out-of-frame alpha sequences. Surplus twin overlap in beta out-of-frame sequences was less pronounced. Recombination models fit unrelated individuals' TCR alpha sharing but underestimated twins'.

After template switching added a universal primer site, the resulting cDNA carried unique molecular identifiers. TCRdb recomputed calls from the 5' RACE reads with MiXCR, one row per CDR3 protein. Of 1.5 million to 2 million distinct CDR3 sequences in the sample, roughly a third were seen once. Worth noting for this clonotype: The antigen remains unidentified.

The CDR3 consists of 15 residues. Germline V gene sequence: CDR1 SNHLY, CDR2 FYNNEI. V was cut by 9 bases and J by 8 bases, with 22 bases left in between. This TCR was recovered from a newborn girl in good health. Material: cord blood. V and J are TRBV2 and TRBJ2-2; the D gene is possibly TRBD1 (6 bases). The CDR3 reads CASPRDTKNSGELFF. CDR3 in DNA: TGTGCCAGTCCCCGGGACACCAAAAATTCGGGGGAGCTGTTTTTT.